This paragraph reports one TCR beta chain. By flow cytometry, patients selected for sequencing had shown an expansion of CD8+CD57+ cells. Trimming pared 0 bases from V and 5 bases from J, leaving 13 bases between. The CDR3 has 15 residues. Germline CDR1 LNHNV, CDR2 YYDKDF (reference sequence). This sample was included in a study of CD8+CD57+ T cells in acquired aplastic anemia. Using genomic DNA as the template, TCR beta VDJ and CDR3 profiling was carried out. TCRdb recomputed calls from the reads with MiXCR, one row per CDR3 protein. Of fewer than 300,000 distinct CDR3 sequences listed, 65% to 90% are singletons.

The sequence came from a human donor with aplastic anemia. The V and J genes are TRBV15 and TRBJ1-2, with D uncertain. What was sequenced was sorted CD4+, CD8+, or CD8+CD57+ T cells (not recorded which) from PBMCs. In nucleotides, the CDR3 is TGTGCCACCAGCAGAGATGTTAATACTCCTTATGGCTACACCTTC. Encoded protein: CATSRDVNTPYGYTF. Supplemented by reference TRBV15 and TRBJ1-2, the full variable domain reads DAMVIQNPRYQVTQFGKPVTLSCSQTLNHNVMYWYQQKSSQAPKLLFHYYDKDFNNEADTPDNFQSRRPNTSFCFLDIRSPGLGDTAMYLCATSRDVNTPYGYTFGSGTRLTVV.